The TCR beta chain under discussion was sequenced for a study of PD-1 blockade in classical Hodgkin lymphoma. Overall study results and limits: Complete responders possessed baseline diversity comparable to newly diagnosed patients. Those starting nivolumab under 1 year post-ASCT were excluded. With CD4+ cells, TCR diversity rose significantly by C4D1, but not with CD8+ cells.

Relapse after autologous stem cell transplantation occurred in every patient, and brentuximab vedotin exposure varied. The authors purified CD4+ T cells from thawed PBMCs by magnetic negative selection. Notes on this clone: What it binds is unknown.

This CDR3 comprises 15 residues. CDR1 is GTSNPN and CDR2 is SVGIG in the germline V gene (reference sequence). V gave up 0 bases and J gave up 4 bases; unmatched junction bases: 5. Assay: immunoSEQ multiplex PCR; the TCRdb copy retains only in-frame clones and omits some. The sample holds about 13,000 clones, about 90% seen once. The material was CD4+ T cells from blood, obtained at baseline. This clonotype was obtained from a human donor with classical Hodgkin lymphoma. The genes are TRBV30 and TRBJ1-4, with TRBD1 identical over 7 bases. This chain's CDR3 is CAWSVWDRNNEKLFF. In DNA, the CDR3 is TGTGCCTGGAGTGTTTGGGACAGAAATAATGAAAAACTGTTTTTT.